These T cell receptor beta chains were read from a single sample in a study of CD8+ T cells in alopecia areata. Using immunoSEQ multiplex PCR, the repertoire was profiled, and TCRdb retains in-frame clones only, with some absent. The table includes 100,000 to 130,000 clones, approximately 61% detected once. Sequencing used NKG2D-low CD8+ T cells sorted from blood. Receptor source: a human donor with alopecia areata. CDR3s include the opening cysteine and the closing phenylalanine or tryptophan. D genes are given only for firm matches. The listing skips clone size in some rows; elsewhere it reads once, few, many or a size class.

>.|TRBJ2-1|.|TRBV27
CASSLTGMGQFF
TGTGCCAGCAGTTTAACAGGGATGGGGCAGTTCTTC
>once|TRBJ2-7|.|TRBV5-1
CASSAALGPSYEQYF
TGCGCCAGCAGCGCGGCGTTGGGGCCCTCCTACGAGCAGTACTTC
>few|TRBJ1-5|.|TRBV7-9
CASSPLGSSSNQPQHF
TGTGCCAGCAGCCCATTGGGTTCAAGTAGCAATCAGCCCCAGCATTTT
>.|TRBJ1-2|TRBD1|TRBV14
CASSLGQDGYTF
TGTGCCAGCAGCCTGGGACAGGATGGCTACACCTTC
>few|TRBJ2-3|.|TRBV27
CASRVGGSTDTQYF
TGTGCCAGCCGTGTTGGGGGTTCCACAGATACGCAGTATTTT
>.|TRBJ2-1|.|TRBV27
CASSLYGNSYNEQFF
TGTGCCAGCAGTTTATACGGGAACTCCTACAATGAGCAGTTCTTC
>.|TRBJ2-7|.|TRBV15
CATSRDLGDEQYF
TGTGCCACCAGCAGAGATTTAGGGGACGAGCAGTACTTC
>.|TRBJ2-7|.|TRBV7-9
CASSGTYEQYF
TGTGCCAGCAGCGGGACCTACGAGCAGTACTTC
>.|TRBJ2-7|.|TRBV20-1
CSVRVDYEQYF
TGCAGTGTTAGAGTGGACTACGAGCAGTACTTC
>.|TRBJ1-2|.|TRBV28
CASTGGDYGYTF
TGTGCCAGCACGGGGGGAGACTATGGCTACACCTTC
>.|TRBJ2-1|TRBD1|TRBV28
CASSLRQAGTDYNEQFF
TGTGCCAGCAGTTTACGACAGGCTGGGACAGATTACAATGAGCAGTTCTTC
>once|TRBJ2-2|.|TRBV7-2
CASSLIKNTGELFF
TGTGCCAGCAGCTTAATCAAGAACACCGGGGAGCTGTTTTTT
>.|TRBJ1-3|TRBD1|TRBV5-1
CASSLAPDRTGNTIYF
TGCGCCAGCAGCTTGGCTCCGGACAGGACTGGAAACACCATATATTTT
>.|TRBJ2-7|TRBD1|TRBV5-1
CASSLGTGFTYEQYF
TGCGCCAGCAGCTTGGGGACAGGGTTCACGTACGAGCAGTACTTC
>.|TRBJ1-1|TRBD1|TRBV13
CASSLAGTGDSTEAFF
TGTGCCAGCAGCTTAGCCGGGACAGGGGATTCCACTGAAGCTTTCTTT
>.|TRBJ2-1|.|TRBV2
CASQIASEQFF
TGTGCCAGCCAAATTGCCAGTGAGCAGTTCTTC
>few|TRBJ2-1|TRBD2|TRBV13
CASSPQTGTSNYNEQFF
TGTGCCAGCAGCCCACAAACCGGGACTAGCAACTACAATGAGCAGTTCTTC
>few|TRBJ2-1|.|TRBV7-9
CASSMSGGDGDEQFF
TGTGCCAGCAGCATGAGTGGCGGAGATGGGGATGAGCAGTTCTTC
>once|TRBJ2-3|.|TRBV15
CATSSIPDYDTDTQYF
TGTGCCACCAGCAGCATCCCCGACTACGACACAGATACGCAGTATTTT
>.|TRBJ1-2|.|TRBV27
CASSSTAVYGYTF
TGTGCCAGCAGTTCCACCGCCGTATATGGCTACACCTTC
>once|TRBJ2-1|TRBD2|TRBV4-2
CASSLGTSGTGSNEQFF
TGTGCCAGCAGCCTCGGGACTAGCGGGACGGGGTCGAATGAGCAGTTCTTC
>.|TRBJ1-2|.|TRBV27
CASSFGGGLQGNYGYTF
TGTGCCAGCAGTTTTGGGGGGGGGTTGCAGGGCAACTATGGCTACACCTTC
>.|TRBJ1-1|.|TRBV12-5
CASGWASGNTEAFF
TGTGCTAGTGGATGGGCCAGTGGAAACACTGAAGCTTTCTTT
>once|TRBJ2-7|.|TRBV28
CASSLQGGYEQYF
TGTGCCAGCAGTTTACAGGGGGGCTACGAGCAGTACTTC
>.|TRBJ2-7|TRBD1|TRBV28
CASSGGTGVGEQYF
TGTGCCAGTTCAGGCGGGACAGGGGTTGGTGAGCAGTACTTC
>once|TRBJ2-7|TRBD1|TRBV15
CATSRNGGTGGAEQYF
TGTGCCACCAGCAGAAACGGCGGGACAGGGGGCGCCGAGCAGTACTTC
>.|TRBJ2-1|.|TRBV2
CASSPFELGPYNEQFF
TGTGCCAGCAGCCCTTTCGAACTAGGGCCCTACAATGAGCAGTTCTTC
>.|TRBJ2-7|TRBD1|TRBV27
CASSLSRDRAPYEQYF
TGTGCCAGCAGTTTATCGCGGGACAGGGCACCCTACGAGCAGTACTTC
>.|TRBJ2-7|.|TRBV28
CASRPASEGSYEQYF
TGTGCCAGCAGGCCGGCTAGCGAAGGCTCCTACGAGCAGTACTTC
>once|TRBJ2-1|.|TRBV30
CAWSVPEGVGAEQFF
TGTGCCTGGAGTGTACCCGAGGGCGTTGGAGCGGAGCAGTTCTTC
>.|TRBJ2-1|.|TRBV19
CASSQGEQFF
TGTGCCAGTAGTCAGGGTGAGCAGTTCTTC
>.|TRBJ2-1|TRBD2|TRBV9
CASRRESYNEQFF
TGTGCCAGCAGGCGGGAGTCCTACAATGAGCAGTTCTTC
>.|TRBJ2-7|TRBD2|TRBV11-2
CASSFGTSYEQYF
TGTGCCAGCAGCTTTGGGACTAGCTACGAGCAGTACTTC
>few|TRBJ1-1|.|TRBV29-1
CSVIGENTEAFF
TGCAGCGTTATTGGGGAGAACACTGAAGCTTTCTTT
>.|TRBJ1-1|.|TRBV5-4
CASGRGRTEAFF
TGTGCCTCAGGGAGGGGAAGGACTGAAGCTTTCTTT
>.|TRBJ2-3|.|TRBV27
CASGVAHSTDTQYF
TGTGCCAGCGGGGTAGCGCATAGCACAGATACGCAGTATTTT
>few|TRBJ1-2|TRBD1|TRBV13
CASTLLGDRENGYTF
TGTGCCAGCACCCTACTCGGGGACAGGGAGAATGGCTACACCTTC
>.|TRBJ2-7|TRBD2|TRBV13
CASSLGGLGDEQYF
TGTGCCAGCAGCTTAGGCGGACTAGGGGACGAGCAGTACTTC
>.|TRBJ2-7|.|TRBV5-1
CASSLDGTYEQYF
TGCGCCAGCAGCTTGGACGGGACCTACGAGCAGTACTTC